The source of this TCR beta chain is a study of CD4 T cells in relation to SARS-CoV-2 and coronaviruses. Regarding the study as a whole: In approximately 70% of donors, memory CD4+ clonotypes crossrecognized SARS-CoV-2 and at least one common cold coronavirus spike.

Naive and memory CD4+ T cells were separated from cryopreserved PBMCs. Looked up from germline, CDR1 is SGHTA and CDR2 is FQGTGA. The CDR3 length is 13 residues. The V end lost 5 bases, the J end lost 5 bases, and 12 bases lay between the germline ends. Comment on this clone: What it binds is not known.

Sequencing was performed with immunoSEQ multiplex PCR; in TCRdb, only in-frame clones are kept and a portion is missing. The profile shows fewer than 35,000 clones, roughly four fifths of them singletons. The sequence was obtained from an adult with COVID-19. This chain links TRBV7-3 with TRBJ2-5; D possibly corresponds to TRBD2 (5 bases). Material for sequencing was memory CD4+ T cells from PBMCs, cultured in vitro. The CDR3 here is CASSQFGGETQYF. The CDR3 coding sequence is TGTGCCAGCAGCCAATTCGGCGGGGAGACCCAGTACTTC.